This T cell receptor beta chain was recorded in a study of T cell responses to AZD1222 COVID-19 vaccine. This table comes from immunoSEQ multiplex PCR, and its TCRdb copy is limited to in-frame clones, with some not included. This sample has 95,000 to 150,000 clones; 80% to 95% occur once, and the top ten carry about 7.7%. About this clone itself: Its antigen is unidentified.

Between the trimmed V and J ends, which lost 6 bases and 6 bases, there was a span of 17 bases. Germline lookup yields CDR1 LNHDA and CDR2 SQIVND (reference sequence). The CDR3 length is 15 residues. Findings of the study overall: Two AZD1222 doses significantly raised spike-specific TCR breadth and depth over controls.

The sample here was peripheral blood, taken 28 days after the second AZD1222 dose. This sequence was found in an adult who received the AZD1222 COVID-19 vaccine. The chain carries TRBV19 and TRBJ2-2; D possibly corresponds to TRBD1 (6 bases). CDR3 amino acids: CASRTTQGLAGELFF. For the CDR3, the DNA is TGTGCCAGTAGAACTACTCAGGGGTTAGCCGGGGAGCTGTTTTTT.